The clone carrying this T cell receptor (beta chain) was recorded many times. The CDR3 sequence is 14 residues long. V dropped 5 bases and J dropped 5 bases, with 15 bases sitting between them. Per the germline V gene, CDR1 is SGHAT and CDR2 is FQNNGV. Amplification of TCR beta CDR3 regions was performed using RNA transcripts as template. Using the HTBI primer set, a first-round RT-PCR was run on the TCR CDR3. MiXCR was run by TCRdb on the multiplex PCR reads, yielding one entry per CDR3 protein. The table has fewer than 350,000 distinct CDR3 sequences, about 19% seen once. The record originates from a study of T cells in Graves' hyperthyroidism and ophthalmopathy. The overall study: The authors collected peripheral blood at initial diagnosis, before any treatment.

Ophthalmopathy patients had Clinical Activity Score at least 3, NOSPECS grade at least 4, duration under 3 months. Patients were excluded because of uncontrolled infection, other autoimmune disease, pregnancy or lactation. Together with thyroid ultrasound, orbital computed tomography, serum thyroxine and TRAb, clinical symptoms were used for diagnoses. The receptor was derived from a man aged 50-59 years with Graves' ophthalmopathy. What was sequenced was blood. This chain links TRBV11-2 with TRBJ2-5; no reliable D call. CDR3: CASSLPDGSETQYF. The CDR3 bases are TGTGCCAGCAGCCTACCAGACGGGTCGGAGACCCAGTACTTC.